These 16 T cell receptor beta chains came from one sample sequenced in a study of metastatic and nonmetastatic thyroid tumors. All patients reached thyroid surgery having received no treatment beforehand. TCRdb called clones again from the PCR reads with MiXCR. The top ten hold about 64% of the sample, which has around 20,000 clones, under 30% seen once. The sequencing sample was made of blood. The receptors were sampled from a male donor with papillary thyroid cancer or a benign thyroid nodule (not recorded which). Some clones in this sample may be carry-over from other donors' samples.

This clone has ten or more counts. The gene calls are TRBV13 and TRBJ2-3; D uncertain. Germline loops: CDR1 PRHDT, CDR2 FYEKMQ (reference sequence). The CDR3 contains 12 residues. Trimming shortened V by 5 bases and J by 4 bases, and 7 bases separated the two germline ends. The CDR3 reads CASSLMPDTQYF. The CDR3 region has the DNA TGTGCCAGCAGCCTCATGCCAGATACGCAGTATTTT.

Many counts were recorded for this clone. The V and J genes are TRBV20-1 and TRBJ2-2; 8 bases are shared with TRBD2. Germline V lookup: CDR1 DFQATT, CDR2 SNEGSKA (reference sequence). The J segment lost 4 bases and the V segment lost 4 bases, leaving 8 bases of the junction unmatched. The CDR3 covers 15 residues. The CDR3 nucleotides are TGCAGTGCTACTCCACGGGGGGGCGGCACCGGGGAGCTGTTTTTT. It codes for CSATPRGGGTGELFF.

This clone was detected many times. In DNA, the CDR3 is TGTGCCAGCAGTTCAGGGGGAAGCGATGAGCAGTTCTTC. It specifies CASSSGGSDEQFF. This chain connects TRBV12-3 or TRBV12-4 to TRBJ2-1; TRBD1 matches at 7 bases. V lost 4 bases, J lost 8 bases, and 5 bases stayed unmatched. This CDR3 has 13 residues.

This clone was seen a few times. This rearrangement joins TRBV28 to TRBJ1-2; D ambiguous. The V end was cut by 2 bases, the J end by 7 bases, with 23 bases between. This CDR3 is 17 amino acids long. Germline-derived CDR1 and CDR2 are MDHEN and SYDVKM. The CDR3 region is CASSLRMGSPIVGGYTF. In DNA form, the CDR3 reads TGTGCCAGCAGTTTAAGGATGGGGTCTCCGATTGTAGGTGGCTACACCTTC.

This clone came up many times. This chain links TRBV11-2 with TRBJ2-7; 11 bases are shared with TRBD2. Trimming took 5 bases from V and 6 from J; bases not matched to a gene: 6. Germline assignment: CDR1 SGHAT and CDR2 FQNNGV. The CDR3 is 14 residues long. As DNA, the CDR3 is TGTGCCAGCAGCACACTAGCGGGAGTGGGCGAGCAGTACTTC. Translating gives CASSTLAGVGEQYF.

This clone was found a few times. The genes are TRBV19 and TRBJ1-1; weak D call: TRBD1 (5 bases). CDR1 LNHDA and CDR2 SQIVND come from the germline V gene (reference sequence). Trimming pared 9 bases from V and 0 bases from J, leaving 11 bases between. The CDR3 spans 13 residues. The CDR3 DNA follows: TGTGCCAGCTCAGGGAAACTGAACACTGAAGCTTTCTTT. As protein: CASSGKLNTEAFF.

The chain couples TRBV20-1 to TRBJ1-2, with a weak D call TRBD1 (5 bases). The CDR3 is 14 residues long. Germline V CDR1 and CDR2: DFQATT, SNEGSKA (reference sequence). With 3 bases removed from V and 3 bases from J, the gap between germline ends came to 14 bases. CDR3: CSARGYRSDYGYTF. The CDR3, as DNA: TGCAGTGCTAGGGGGTACAGGTCGGACTATGGCTACACCTTC.

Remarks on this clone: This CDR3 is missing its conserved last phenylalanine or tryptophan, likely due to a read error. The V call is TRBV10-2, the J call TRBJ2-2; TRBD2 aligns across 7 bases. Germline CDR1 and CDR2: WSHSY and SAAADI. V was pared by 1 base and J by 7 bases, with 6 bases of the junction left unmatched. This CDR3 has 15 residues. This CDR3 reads CASSELGTGGGELFS. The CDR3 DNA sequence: TGCGCCAGCAGTGAGTTAGGGACGGGAGGCGGGGAGCTGTTTTCT.

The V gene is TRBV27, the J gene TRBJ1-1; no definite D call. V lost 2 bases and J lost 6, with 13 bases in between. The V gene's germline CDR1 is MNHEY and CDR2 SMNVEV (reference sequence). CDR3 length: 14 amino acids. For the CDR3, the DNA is TGTGCCAGCAGTTTAACCCGGGGAGACGCTGAAGCTTTCTTT. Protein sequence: CASSLTRGDAEAFF.

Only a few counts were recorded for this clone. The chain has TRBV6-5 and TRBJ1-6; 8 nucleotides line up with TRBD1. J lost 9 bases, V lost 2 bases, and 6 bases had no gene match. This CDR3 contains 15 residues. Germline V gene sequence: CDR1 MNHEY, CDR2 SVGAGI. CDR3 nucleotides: TGTGCCAGCAGTTACATGGGACAGGCGACTTCACCCCTCCACTTT. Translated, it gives CASSYMGQATSPLHF.

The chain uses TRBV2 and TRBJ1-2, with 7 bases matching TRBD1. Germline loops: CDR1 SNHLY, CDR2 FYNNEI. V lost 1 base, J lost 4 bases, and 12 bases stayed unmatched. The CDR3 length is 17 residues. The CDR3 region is CASSEGQGFVNSYGYTF. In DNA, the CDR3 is TGTGCCAGCAGTGAAGGACAGGGCTTCGTAAATTCCTATGGCTACACCTTC.

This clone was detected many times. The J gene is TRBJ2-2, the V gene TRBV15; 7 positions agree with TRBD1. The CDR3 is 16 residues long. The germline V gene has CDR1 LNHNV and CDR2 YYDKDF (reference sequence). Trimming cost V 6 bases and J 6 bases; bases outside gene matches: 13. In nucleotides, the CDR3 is TGTGCCACCAGTAAGACCGGGACAGTAAGGGCCGGGGAGCTGTTTTTT. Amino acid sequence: CATSKTGTVRAGELFF.

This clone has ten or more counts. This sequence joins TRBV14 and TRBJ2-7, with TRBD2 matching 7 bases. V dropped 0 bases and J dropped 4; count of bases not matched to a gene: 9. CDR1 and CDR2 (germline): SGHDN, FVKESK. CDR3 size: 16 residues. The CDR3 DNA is TGTGCCAGCAGCCAAGAGGCCGGGACTAACCTTTACGAGCAGTACTTC. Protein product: CASSQEAGTNLYEQYF.

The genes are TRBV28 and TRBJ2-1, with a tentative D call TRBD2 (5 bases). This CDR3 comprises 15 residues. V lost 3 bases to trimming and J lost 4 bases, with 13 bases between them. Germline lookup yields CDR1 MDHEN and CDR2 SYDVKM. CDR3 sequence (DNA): TGTGCCAGCAGTTTTACTAGAGGATTTTACAATGAGCAGTTCTTC. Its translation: CASSFTRGFYNEQFF.

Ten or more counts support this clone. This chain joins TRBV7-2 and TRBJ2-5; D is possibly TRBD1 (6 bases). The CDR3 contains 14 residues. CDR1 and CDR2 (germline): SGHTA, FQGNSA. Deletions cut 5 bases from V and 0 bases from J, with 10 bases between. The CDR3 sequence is CASSRDKYQETQYF. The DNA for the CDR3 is TGTGCCAGCAGCCGGGACAAGTACCAAGAGACCCAGTACTTC.

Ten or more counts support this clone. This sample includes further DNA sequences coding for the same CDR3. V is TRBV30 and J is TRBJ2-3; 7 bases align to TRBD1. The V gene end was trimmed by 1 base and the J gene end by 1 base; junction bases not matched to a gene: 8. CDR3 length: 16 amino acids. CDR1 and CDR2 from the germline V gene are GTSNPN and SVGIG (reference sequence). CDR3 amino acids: CAWSAGTVLRTDTQYF. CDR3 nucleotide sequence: TGTGCCTGGAGTGCCGGGACAGTACTCCGCACAGATACGCAGTATTTT.